The present T cell receptor beta chain was sequenced within a study of shared clonotypes between healthy human individuals. On the study more broadly: Each donor's CD8 memory used one plate, CD8 naive two, each CD4 subset three.

The length of the CDR3 is 14 residues. The V gene's germline CDR1 is WSHSY and CDR2 SAAADI. The germline V and J ends were trimmed by 2 bases and 1 base, with 8 bases remaining between them. For every subset, genomic DNA was evenly distributed across several immunoSEQ plates. Sequenced by immunoSEQ multiplex PCR; TCRdb stores in-frame clones only, minus some. The table records a few million clones, roughly 90% of them present only once. The receptor's source is a man younger than 35 in good health. Some clones in this sample may be carry-over from other donors' samples. Material for sequencing was naive CD4+ T cells from PBMCs. Stated subset: CD45RA+ positively selected. This chain joins TRBV10-2 and TRBJ2-5, with unresolved D. The CDR3 DNA is TGCGCCAGCAGTGAGACGGCAGCCCAAGAGACCCAGTACTTC. It encodes CASSETAAQETQYF.